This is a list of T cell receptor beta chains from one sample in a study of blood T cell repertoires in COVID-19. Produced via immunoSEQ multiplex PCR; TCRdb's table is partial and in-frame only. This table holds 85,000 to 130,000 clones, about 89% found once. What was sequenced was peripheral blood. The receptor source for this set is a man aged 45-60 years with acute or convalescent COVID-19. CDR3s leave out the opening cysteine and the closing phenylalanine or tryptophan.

CDR3: ASSSGTSGIRWQF; length: 13; J: TRBJ2-1; V: TRBV7-2
CDR3: ASSIATGSTGELF; length: 13; J: TRBJ2-2; V: TRBV19
CDR3: ASGNTKDRGYQPQH; length: 14; J: TRBJ1-5; V: TRBV12-5
CDR3: ASSVAGGPLDEQF; length: 13; J: TRBJ2-1; V: TRBV9
CDR3: ASGRDSKGKKLF; length: 12; J: TRBJ1-4; V: TRBV27
CDR3: ASSLMDTEAF; length: 10; J: TRBJ1-1; V: TRBV28
CDR3: ASSIPGLAGGLTDTQY; length: 16; J: TRBJ2-3; V: TRBV7-8
CDR3: ASSLRQDNEKLF; length: 12; J: TRBJ1-4; V: TRBV7-9
CDR3: ASIQNTEAF; length: 9; J: TRBJ1-1; V: TRBV6-5
CDR3: ASSLGTGVGANVLT; length: 14; J: TRBJ2-6; V: TRBV3-1/TRBV3-2
CDR3: ASSRGGEQF; length: 9; J: TRBJ2-1; V: TRBV5-6
CDR3: ATSSTWDRDTDTQY; length: 14; J: TRBJ2-3; V: TRBV15
CDR3: ASSVGSGYTDTQY; length: 13; J: TRBJ2-3; V: TRBV9
CDR3: ASSYFGGAF; length: 9; J: TRBJ1-1; V: TRBV6-5
CDR3: ASSQRGTDTQY; length: 11; J: TRBJ2-3; V: TRBV3-1/TRBV3-2
CDR3: ASSVGAVYEQY; length: 11; J: TRBJ2-7; V: TRBV5-6
CDR3: ASSPNGASGHNEQF; length: 14; J: TRBJ2-1; V: TRBV5-1
CDR3: ASSMMAGEHSPLH; length: 13; J: TRBJ1-6; V: TRBV19
CDR3: AWNQGQGSYNSPLH; length: 14; J: TRBJ1-6; V: TRBV30
CDR3: ASRRGEKDEQF; length: 11; J: TRBJ2-1; V: TRBV27
CDR3: AVTSGRNTDTQY; length: 12; J: TRBJ2-3; V: TRBV19
CDR3: AIGGSGNTIY; length: 10; J: TRBJ1-3; V: TRBV10-3
CDR3: ATSGQGRGEQF; length: 11; J: TRBJ2-1; V: TRBV24-1
CDR3: ASSQDRELYGYT; length: 12; J: TRBJ1-2; V: TRBV3-1/TRBV3-2
CDR3: ASSPGGQGIYGYT; length: 13; J: TRBJ1-2; V: TRBV7-2
CDR3: ASSPDGLDGNEQF; length: 13; J: TRBJ2-1; V: TRBV18
CDR3: ASRQDKDSPLH; length: 11; J: TRBJ1-6; V: TRBV19
CDR3: ASSIVKVRDRVSLGDTGELF; length: 20; J: TRBJ2-2; V: TRBV21-1
CDR3: ASSQDRRARGMNTEAF; length: 16; J: TRBJ1-1; V: TRBV4-1
CDR3: ARRRDRAYEQY; length: 11; J: TRBJ2-7; V: TRBV27
CDR3: ASRPTGVETQY; length: 11; J: TRBJ2-5; V: TRBV5-4
CDR3: ASSLGRDSHSGAF; length: 13; J: TRBJ1-1; V: TRBV5-1
CDR3: ASSPRQGSYEQY; length: 12; J: TRBJ2-7; V: TRBV11-2